This record looks at one T cell receptor (beta chain) sequence and its context. It has no known antigen specificity. No per-base quality is available; no much larger clone lies one base away. This record belongs to a study of T cell responses to AZD1222 COVID-19 vaccine (dated by TCRdb to the early 2020s). Study-level background: AZD1222 recipients with second doses at about 4 weeks or about 12 weeks were pooled, because spike-specific TCR depth and breadth did not differ between schedules. TCR sequencing was performed for roughly 250 trial participants, of whom 200 to 210 were given two doses of AZD1222 and 26 were given two doses of MenACWY control vaccine. Trial participants were enrolled into age subgroups of 18-55, 56-69 and 70-plus years, which contained roughly 140, 27 and 60 TCR-sequenced participants, respectively.

The CDR3 regions of human TCRbeta chains were subjected to immunosequencing. As for how the authors treated the data: TCRs in the repertoires were compared against a reference library of SARS-CoV-2-specific TCRs that had been generated with the MIRA antigen-specificity platform. Breadth meant the fraction of unique TCRs that were SARS-CoV-2-associated, whereas depth meant the fraction of total T cells that were SARS-CoV-2-associated. Using the MIRA data, each spike-specific TCR was mapped to the spike region that the TCR reacts to and placed in a CD4 or CD8 class. Log10-transformed breadth and depth values were compared by one-way ANOVA with Sidak's multiple comparisons tests. TCRdb stores this immuneACCESS table with in-frame sequences only. Part of the clones is absent; in the studies checked, under half of the shortfall reflects unresolved V genes, and no reason is known for the rest. The V and J calls and clone size are taken from that table; D and trimming were inferred from the DNA. This sample has about 86,000 clones in its table, and about 88% of those were observed once. The ten largest clones add up to around 3% of the sample.

The research as a whole found: Most participants were white British and females outnumbered males, and the authors suggested that clonal diversity may have been underestimated. In the small 56-69-year group, the increase in depth fell short of significance, most likely because of low power. Reportedly, close to half of the unique spike-specific TCRs recognized epitopes lying outside the regions that are mutated in the B.1.351 and B.1.1.7 variants. Conclusions about previously exposed vaccinees are limited because only five or six AZD1222 recipients were SARS-CoV-2 seropositive at baseline. The vaccine-associated CD4 TCRs covered the entire spike protein, and the dominant responses fell in regions 160-218 and 743-854. Because no day 14 peak-response samples were available, repertoires were characterized only after the peak T cell response. After two AZD1222 doses, both the breadth and the depth of spike-specific TCRs were significantly higher than at day 0 and than in MenACWY recipients.

For CDR1 and CDR2, the germline V gene lists KGHSH and LQKENI. V loses 4 bases of germline sequence and J loses 8 bases, and the interval between the two ends is 11 bases. The CDR3 contains 12 residues, cysteine and phenylalanine counted. The kept DNA is CDR3 alone, 36 bases in frame from the first base. The intended sense of this specimen's time point label: baseline before first vaccination. Vaccinee samples came from UK trials COV001 and COV002, including a single-blind randomized controlled phase 2/3 trial of AZD1222 (ChAdOx1 nCoV-19) in healthy adults. Trial participant PBMC samples were collected at day 0 and day 28 after the second dose for TCRbeta chain sequencing.

The chain was built from TRBV18 and TRBJ1-2, with the D gene call left open. Sequencing used peripheral blood, obtained on day 0 of AZD1222 vaccination. This receptor was identified in an adult in good health. In nucleotides, the sequence is TGTGCCAGCTCACTTCCCCCCAGCGGCTACACCTTC. This is translated as CASSLPPSGYTF.